This T cell receptor (beta chain) was sequenced for a study of blood T cell repertoires in COVID-19. Germline V gene lookup returns CDR1 MNHEY and CDR2 SMNVEV (reference sequence). The CDR3 length is 14 residues. Trimming took 6 bases from V and 4 from J; bases not matched to a gene: 6. The authors' processing: Amplification of reference gene primers was used by the study to estimate nucleated cell counts. The protocol was immunoSEQ multiplex PCR, while the TCRdb copy is restricted to in-frame clones and leaves out a portion. That table is the source of V, J and clone size, and D and trimming were worked out from the DNA. The sample consists of some 200,000 clones, 70% to 85% of them appearing once.

Sequenced input: peripheral blood. This sequence originates from a middle-aged woman who had recovered from COVID-19. V gene TRBV27 combines with J gene TRBJ2-7; 10 bases match TRBD1. The CDR3, as DNA: TGTGCCAGCAGCTTTCGACAGGGGGCATACGAGCAGTACTTC. Translation: CASSFRQGAYEQYF.